The clone carrying this T cell receptor (beta chain) was counted at least ten times. This record comes from a study of T-cell reconstitution after alpha-beta-depleted transplantation in children. The ends were cut back, 1 base at V and 3 bases at J, with 10 bases in the middle. Germline V gene sequence: CDR1 SGHRS, CDR2 YFSETQ. The CDR3 has 14 amino acids. This sample's TCRbeta library carried unique molecular identifier barcodes. A single record per CDR3 protein comes from TCRdb applying MiXCR to the PCR reads. The sample has about 91,000 distinct CDR3 sequences; 7% to 10% are singletons. The clonotype was recovered from a human donor who donated a stem cell graft to a child with congenital amegakaryocytic thrombocytopenia. This sample comprised PBMCs from the stem cell graft donor, obtained from the stem cell graft. The rearrangement links TRBV5-1 to TRBJ1-2, with D tentatively TRBD1 (6 bases). For the CDR3, the DNA is TGCGCCAGCAGCTTGCAGGGGACCGACTATGGCTACACCTTC. Translation: CASSLQGTDYGYTF.